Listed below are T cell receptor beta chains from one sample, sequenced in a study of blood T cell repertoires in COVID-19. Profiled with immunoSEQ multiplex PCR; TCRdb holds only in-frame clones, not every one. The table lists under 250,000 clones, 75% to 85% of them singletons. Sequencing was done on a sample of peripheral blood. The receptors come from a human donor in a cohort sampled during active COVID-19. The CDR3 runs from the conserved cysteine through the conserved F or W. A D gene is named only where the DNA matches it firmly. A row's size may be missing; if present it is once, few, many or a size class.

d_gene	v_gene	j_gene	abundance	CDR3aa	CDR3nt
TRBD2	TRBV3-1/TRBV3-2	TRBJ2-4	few	CASSRGRGVDAKNIQYF	TGTGCCAGCAGCCGCGGGCGGGGGGTTGACGCCAAAAACATTCAGTACTTC
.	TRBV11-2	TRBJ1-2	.	CASSPRAANYGYTF	TGTGCCAGCAGCCCGCGGGCCGCCAACTATGGCTACACCTTC
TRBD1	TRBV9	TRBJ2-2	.	CASSPGTATGELFF	TGTGCCAGCAGCCCCGGGACAGCTACCGGGGAGCTGTTTTTT
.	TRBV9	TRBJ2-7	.	CASSAAGVGYEQYF	TGTGCCAGCAGCGCCGCAGGGGTAGGCTACGAGCAGTACTTC
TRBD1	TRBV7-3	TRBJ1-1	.	CASSPPGQESAEAFF	TGTGCCAGCAGCCCCCCCGGACAGGAGTCTGCTGAAGCTTTCTTT
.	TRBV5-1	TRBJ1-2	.	CASSLARAYYGYTF	TGCGCCAGCAGCTTGGCCAGGGCATACTATGGCTACACCTTC
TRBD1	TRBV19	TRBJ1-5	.	CASSVDRVNQPQHF	TGTGCCAGTAGTGTTGACAGGGTAAACCAGCCCCAGCATTTT
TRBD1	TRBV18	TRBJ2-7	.	CASSPGTGGRDEQYF	TGTGCCAGCTCACCCGGGACAGGGGGTCGCGACGAGCAGTACTTC
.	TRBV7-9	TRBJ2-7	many	CASSPRQFYEQYF	TGTGCCAGCAGCCCGCGACAGTTTTACGAGCAGTACTTC
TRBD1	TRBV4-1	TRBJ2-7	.	CASSQIQGGSYEQYF	TGCGCCAGCAGCCAGATACAGGGGGGCTCCTACGAGCAGTACTTC
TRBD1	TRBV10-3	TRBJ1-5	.	CAISEGEWTGTGSQPQHF	TGTGCCATCAGTGAGGGAGAGTGGACCGGGACAGGCAGTCAGCCCCAGCATTTT
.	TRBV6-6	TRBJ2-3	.	CASSPFGGSADTQYF	TGTGCCAGCAGCCCTTTCGGGGGATCAGCAGATACGCAGTATTTT
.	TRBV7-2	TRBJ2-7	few	CASSPRSGSYEQYF	TGTGCCAGCAGCCCCCGGAGCGGATCCTACGAGCAGTACTTC
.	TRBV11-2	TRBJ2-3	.	CASSLEGDTQYF	TGTGCCAGCAGCTTAGAGGGCGATACGCAGTATTTT
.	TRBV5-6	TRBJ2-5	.	CASSFGGSQETQYF	TGTGCCAGCAGCTTTGGCGGCAGCCAAGAGACCCAGTACTTC
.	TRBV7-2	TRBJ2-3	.	CASSFPVWGRLKRTDTQYF	TGTGCCAGCAGCTTCCCCGTGTGGGGGCGACTTAAACGCACAGATACGCAGTATTTT
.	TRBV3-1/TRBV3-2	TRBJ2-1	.	CASSPLSYSYNEQFF	TGTGCCAGCAGCCCCTTAAGCTACTCCTACAATGAGCAGTTCTTC
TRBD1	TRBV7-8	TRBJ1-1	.	CASSRTGKRTEAFF	TGTGCCAGCAGTCGGACAGGGAAGAGAACTGAAGCTTTCTTT
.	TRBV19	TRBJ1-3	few	CASRATSSGNTIYF	TGTGCCAGTAGGGCAACCAGCTCTGGAAACACCATATATTTT
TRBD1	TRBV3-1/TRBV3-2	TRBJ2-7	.	CASSPSGQGAREQYF	TGTGCCAGCAGCCCCTCGGGGCAGGGGGCGCGGGAGCAGTACTTC
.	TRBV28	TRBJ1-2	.	CASSFGSRVGYGYTF	TGTGCCAGCAGTTTTGGGTCCAGGGTGGGCTATGGCTACACCTTC
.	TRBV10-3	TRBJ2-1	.	CAISEDSLWNNEQFF	TGTGCCATCAGTGAGGACTCTTTGTGGAACAATGAGCAGTTCTTC
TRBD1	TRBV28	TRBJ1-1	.	CASSTRQGWNTEAFF	TGTGCCAGCAGTACCCGACAGGGATGGAACACTGAAGCTTTCTTT
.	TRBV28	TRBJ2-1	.	CASSLNSPSEQFF	TGTGCCAGCAGTTTAAACAGCCCCAGTGAGCAGTTCTTC